Shown below are 11 T cell receptor beta chains from a single sample sequenced in a study of T cell repertoires in cytomegalovirus infection. TCRdb fed the reads into MiXCR, producing one record per CDR3 protein. Here the sample spans about 250,000 distinct CDR3 sequences, about 5.9% being singletons. The sample consisted of PBMCs. All receptors derive from a human donor in good health (CMV status not recorded). Some clones in this sample may be carry-over from other donors' samples.

This clonotype was recorded a few times. The rearrangement uses TRBV7-9 and TRBJ1-2; no clear D gene. CDR3 length equals 16 residues. CDR1 SEHNR and CDR2 FQNEAQ come from the germline V gene (reference sequence). Trimming left V 3 bases short and J 3 bases short, with 17 bases between. CDR3 amino acids: CASSLNPGWGDYGYTF. CDR3 nucleotides: TGTGCCAGCAGCTTGAACCCGGGATGGGGTGACTATGGCTACACCTTC.

This clonotype was picked up many times. The chain couples TRBV2 to TRBJ2-3, with TRBD2 matching 13 bases. The junction had 7 bases not matched to a gene; V was cut back by 6 bases and J by 4 bases. The CDR3 extends over 16 amino acids. Germline assignment: CDR1 SNHLY and CDR2 FYNNEI. The CDR3 loop reads CASRLAGGRSSDTQYF. CDR3 sequence (DNA): TGTGCCAGCAGACTAGCGGGGGGGCGTTCGTCAGATACGCAGTATTTT. Based on the CDR3 plus reference TRBV2 and TRBJ2-3, the full variable domain is EPEVTQTPSHQVTQMGQEVILRCVPISNHLYFYWYRQILGQKVEFLVSFYNNEISEKSEIFDDQFSVERPDGSNFTLKIRSTKLEDSAMYFCASRLAGGRSSDTQYFGPGTRLTVL.

This clonotype has a count of ten or more. The CDR3 region is CSARLIAYNEQFF. DNA of the CDR3: TGCAGTGCTAGGCTCATTGCCTACAATGAGCAGTTCTTC. The rearrangement links TRBV20-1 to TRBJ2-1; no reliable D call. Germline assignment: CDR1 DFQATT and CDR2 SNEGSKA (reference sequence). This CDR3 comprises 13 residues. Trimming pared 3 bases from V and 2 bases from J, leaving 8 bases between.

This clonotype was observed many times. The chain recombines TRBV7-8 with TRBJ1-2; 9 bases map to TRBD1. The CDR3 length is 15 residues. Germline V gene sequence: CDR1 SGHVS, CDR2 FQNEAQ. Germline trimming cut 3 bases from V and 3 bases from J; bases unmatched to any gene: 5. The CDR3 DNA reads as TGTGCCAGCAGCTTTAACAGGGGGCCCTACTATGGCTACACCTTC. It encodes CASSFNRGPYYGYTF.

The chain has TRBV20-1 and TRBJ1-5; the match to TRBD1 covers 10 bases. The CDR3 runs to 15 residues. J lost 4 bases, V lost 0 bases, and 3 bases had no gene match. Germline lookup yields CDR1 DFQATT and CDR2 SNEGSKA (reference sequence). The CDR3 DNA reads TGCAGTGCTAGAGACTCGGGACAGGGGAATCAGCCCCAGCATTTT. Protein sequence: CSARDSGQGNQPQHF.

A few counts support this clonotype. J is TRBJ2-1 and V is TRBV19; D assignment may be TRBD1 or TRBD2 (6 bases each). Between the trimmed V and J ends, which lost 7 bases and 12 bases, there was a span of 16 bases. The CDR3 contains 12 residues. CDR1 and CDR2 (germline): LNHDA, SQIVND (reference sequence). As DNA, the CDR3 is TGTGCCAGTACCTACAAGGGGGGAGGGCAGTTCTTC. Translated: CASTYKGGGQFF.

This clonotype has ten or more counts. The rearrangement links TRBV5-1 to TRBJ2-3; 10 bases are a match to TRBD2. The junction had 5 bases not matched to a gene; V was cut back by 2 bases and J by 5 bases. The CDR3 length is 15 residues. From germline, CDR1 is SGHRS and CDR2 YFSETQ. The CDR3 DNA reads as TGCGCCAGCAGCTTAGAAGCTAGCGGGGGAGATACGCAGTATTTT. This gives the protein CASSLEASGGDTQYF. The variable domain in full, with the rest retrieved from reference TRBV5-1 and TRBJ2-3, is KAGVTQTPRYLIKTRGQQVTLSCSPISGHRSVSWYQQTPGQGLQFLFEYFSETQRNKGNFPGRFSGRQFSNSRSEMNVSTLELGDSALYLCASSLEASGGDTQYFGPGTRLTVL.

V gene TRBV29-1 combines with J gene TRBJ2-7; D is uncertain. The ends were cut back, 4 bases at V and 6 bases at J, with 10 bases in the middle. The CDR3 loop spans 11 amino acids. Germline V gene lookup returns CDR1 SQVTM and CDR2 ANQGSEA. Written as DNA, the CDR3 is TGCAGCGTTGTCAGCGTAAGCGAGCAGTACTTC. It codes for CSVVSVSEQYF.

This clonotype was detected ten times or more. The chain combines TRBV7-2 with TRBJ1-6; 7 bases are a match to TRBD1. CDR3 length equals 15 residues. V was pared by 5 bases and J by 5 bases, with 6 bases of the junction left unmatched. Germline CDR1 SGHTA, CDR2 FQGNSA. CDR3 bases: TGTGCCAGCAGCGCGAAGACAGGGAATAATTCACCCCTCCACTTT. Protein: CASSAKTGNNSPLHF.

This clonotype has at least ten counts. The V and J genes are TRBV7-2 and TRBJ1-1; D is uncertain. CDR3 length equals 15 residues. V shed 8 bases and J shed 2 bases, with 18 bases lying between them. CDR1 and CDR2 (germline): SGHTA, FQGNSA. CDR3 residues: CASLFRPVGNTEAFF. DNA of the CDR3: TGTGCCAGCCTTTTCCGGCCCGTAGGTAACACTGAAGCTTTCTTT.

This clonotype was counted at least ten times. The chain has TRBV10-3 and TRBJ2-3, with D hard to call. Germline-derived CDR1 and CDR2 are ENHRY and SYGVKD. This CDR3 has 16 residues. V gave up 0 bases and J gave up 2 bases, with 12 bases separating them. The CDR3 reads CAISESGLSPTDTQYF. DNA for the CDR3: TGTGCCATCAGTGAGTCCGGTCTGTCGCCCACAGATACGCAGTATTTT.